These 27 T cell receptor beta chains originate from one sample sequenced in a study of blood T cell repertoires in COVID-19. Profiling relied on immunoSEQ multiplex PCR, and the TCRdb table lists in-frame clones only, not all of them. The sample lists 110,000 to 150,000 clones; about 89% were seen once. Sequenced input: peripheral blood. The source of these receptors is a man aged 55 to 69 with active or convalescent COVID-19.

V gene TRBV29-1 combines with J gene TRBJ2-1, with D possibly matching TRBD2 (6 bases). Germline CDR1 SQVTM, CDR2 ANQGSEA. V was trimmed by 5 bases and J by 5 bases, leaving 16 bases between them. The CDR3 spans 14 residues. CDR3 sequence: CSVSSGGFNNEQFF. Here the CDR3 DNA reads TGCAGCGTTTCGAGTGGGGGGTTTAACAATGAGCAGTTCTTC.

The J gene is TRBJ2-1, the V gene TRBV12-3 or TRBV12-4; D not resolved. The CDR3 sequence is 13 residues long. V dropped 3 bases and J dropped 5 bases, with 8 bases sitting between them. CDR3: CASSFGRNNEQFF. CDR3 coding DNA: TGTGCCAGCAGTTTCGGCAGGAACAATGAGCAGTTCTTC.

The CDR3 here is CASRPGNIEKLFF. In nucleotides, the CDR3 is TGTGCCAGCAGACCGGGGAACATTGAAAAACTGTTTTTT. The gene calls are TRBV27 and TRBJ1-4; no firm D call. CDR3 size: 13 residues. The V end was cut by 6 bases, the J end by 7 bases, with 12 bases between. Per germline, CDR1 MNHEY and CDR2 SMNVEV (reference sequence).

V is TRBV5-1 and J is TRBJ1-4; the D is unclear. The CDR3 sequence is 15 residues long. In germline, CDR1 is SGHRS, CDR2 YFSETQ. Trimming cost V 3 bases and J 5 bases, with 14 bases left between them. DNA of the CDR3: TGCGCCAGCAGCTGGGGAGCGGGCCTGAATGAAAAACTGTTTTTT. This encodes CASSWGAGLNEKLFF.

This chain connects TRBV5-1 to TRBJ2-3, with D maybe TRBD1 (6 bases). Germline-derived CDR1 and CDR2 are SGHRS and YFSETQ. This CDR3 is built from 15 residues. V gave up 4 bases and J gave up 5 bases, with 17 bases separating them. The CDR3 DNA is TGCGCCAGCAGCATAATACAGGGTAGTCAAGATACGCAGTATTTT. Protein product: CASSIIQGSQDTQYF.

The J gene is TRBJ1-3, the V gene TRBV28, with 9 bases identical to TRBD1. From germline, CDR1 is MDHEN and CDR2 SYDVKM. V lost 0 bases and J lost 4; bases outside the gene matches: 4. The length of the CDR3 is 16 residues. The CDR3 DNA follows: TGTGCCAGCAGTTTATGGACAGGGGGGTCCGGAAACACCATATATTTT. As protein: CASSLWTGGSGNTIYF.

The chain is built from TRBV3-1 (or the pseudogene TRBV3-2) and TRBJ1-3; D call uncertain. CDR1 is LGHDT and CDR2 is YNNKEL in the germline V gene (reference sequence). The CDR3 runs 14 residues. Trimming left V 2 bases short and J 4 bases short, with 9 bases between. CDR3 bases: TGTGCCAGCAGCCAATCGGACTTCGGAAACACCATATATTTT. It is translated as CASSQSDFGNTIYF.

The chain uses TRBV19 and TRBJ1-2, with TRBD1 as a possible D gene (5 bases). V was pared by 0 bases and J by 8 bases, with 13 bases between. The germline CDR1 and CDR2 sequences are LNHDA and SQIVND (reference sequence). This CDR3 spans 14 amino acids. CDR3 sequence (DNA): TGTGCCAGTAGTATAGATCTCCTAAGGGGAGGCTACACCTTC. This translates into CASSIDLLRGGYTF.

This chain joins TRBV11-2 and TRBJ2-7, with a tentative D call TRBD2 (7 bases). Germline CDR1 reads SGHAT; CDR2 reads FQNNGV. This CDR3 region has 14 residues. V lost 4 bases and J 3 bases, leaving 13 bases between the germline ends. CDR3 sequence: CASSSRGAHYEQYF. CDR3 DNA sequence: TGTGCCAGCAGCTCCCGGGGGGCCCACTACGAGCAGTACTTC. Drawing the rest from reference TRBV11-2 and TRBJ2-7, the complete variable domain is EAGVAQSPRYKIIEKRQSVAFWCNPISGHATLYWYQQILGQGPKLLIQFQNNGVVDDSQLPKDRFSAERLKGVDSTLKIQPAKLEDSAVYLCASSSRGAHYEQYFGPGTRLTVT.

The rearrangement uses TRBV11-2 and TRBJ1-1; D is uncertain. Trimming removed 2 bases at V and 5 bases at J, with 9 bases between. The CDR3 sequence is 13 residues long. Germline V lookup: CDR1 SGHAT, CDR2 FQNNGV. The CDR3 nucleotides read TGTGCCAGCAGCTTACGCGCCCTAACTGAAGCTTTCTTT. Protein sequence: CASSLRALTEAFF.

The chain uses TRBV2 and TRBJ1-2; 9 positions match TRBD1. The CDR3 runs to 14 residues. CDR1 and CDR2 from the germline V gene are SNHLY and FYNNEI. J gave up 8 bases and V 6 bases, and 10 bases lay outside the gene matches. The CDR3 loop reads CASSIGTGIFGYTF. The CDR3 DNA is TGTGCCAGCAGCATTGGGACAGGGATCTTCGGCTACACCTTC.

V is TRBV28 and J is TRBJ1-2; possible D gene TRBD1, 5 bases. Deletions cut 1 base from V and 0 bases from J, with 12 bases between. Germline CDR1 reads MDHEN; CDR2 reads SYDVKM. The CDR3 covers 16 residues. Written as DNA, the CDR3 is TGTGCCAGCAGTTTATTCAGTAAGGGGACTAACTATGGCTACACCTTC. Translated, it gives CASSLFSKGTNYGYTF.

This clone was counted a few times. The CDR3 loop reads CASRKPGQGQETQYF. The CDR3 DNA reads as TGTGCCAGCCGAAAACCTGGACAGGGCCAAGAGACCCAGTACTTC. This sequence joins TRBV5-8 and TRBJ2-5, with 8 bases matching TRBD1. The CDR3 has 15 residues. Germline trimming cut 7 bases from V and 1 base from J; bases unmatched to any gene: 9. Germline V gene data show CDR1 as SGHTS and CDR2 as YDEGEE.

The chain uses TRBV5-1 and TRBJ2-7; tentative D call: TRBD2 (6 bases). Germline values: CDR1 SGHRS, CDR2 YFSETQ. The CDR3 is made up of 14 amino acids. The V gene lost 4 bases and the J gene lost 5 bases, with 16 bases spanning the gap. The CDR3, as DNA: TGCGCCAGCAGCGCCGATAGCGGTCAAAACGAGCAGTACTTC. It is translated as CASSADSGQNEQYF.

Here the CDR3 DNA reads TGCGCCAGCAGAAAGACTCTAGTTGAAGAGACCCAGTACTTC. As protein: CASRKTLVEETQYF. The chain couples TRBV5-1 to TRBJ2-5, with D unclear. The CDR3 consists of 14 residues. Germline loops: CDR1 SGHRS, CDR2 YFSETQ. V lost 5 bases and J lost 3, with 14 bases in between. The variable domain in full, completed from reference TRBV5-1 and TRBJ2-5, reads KAGVTQTPRYLIKTRGQQVTLSCSPISGHRSVSWYQQTPGQGLQFLFEYFSETQRNKGNFPGRFSGRQFSNSRSEMNVSTLELGDSALYLCASRKTLVEETQYFGPGTRLLVL.

The rearrangement uses TRBV5-8 and TRBJ2-2; 7 bases line up with TRBD1. Per the germline V gene, CDR1 is SGHTS and CDR2 is YDEGEE. The CDR3 has 16 amino acids. Trimming cost V 4 bases and J 3 bases; bases outside gene matches: 9. For the CDR3, the DNA is TGTGCCAGCAGCGTGAACAGGGGTTGGGACACCGGGGAGCTGTTTTTT. Its protein is CASSVNRGWDTGELFF. Supplemented by reference TRBV5-8 and TRBJ2-2, the full variable domain reads EAGVTQSPTHLIKTRGQQATLRCSPISGHTSVYWYQQALGLGLQFLLWYDEGEERNRGNFPPRFSGRQFPNYSSELNVNALELEDSALYLCASSVNRGWDTGELFFGEGSRLTVL.

The chain links TRBV2 to TRBJ2-1, with 11 bases matching TRBD1. CDR3 length: 15 amino acids. Germline V gene lookup returns CDR1 SNHLY and CDR2 FYNNEI. Unmatched junction bases numbered 6, after V lost 3 bases and J lost 8 bases. DNA for the CDR3: TGTGCCAGCAGTGAGCCGGGACAGGGGGGCGATGAGCAGTTCTTC. Translating gives CASSEPGQGGDEQFF.

The sample holds one count of this clone. The chain has TRBV2 and TRBJ1-2; D is unresolved. The germline CDR1 and CDR2 sequences are SNHLY and FYNNEI. This CDR3 spans 12 amino acids. Trimming took 6 bases from V and 0 from J, leaving 5 bases between them. The CDR3 protein is CASRAANYGYTF. CDR3 DNA sequence: TGTGCCAGCAGGGCGGCTAACTATGGCTACACCTTC.

This clone appeared a few times. The chain has TRBV7-2 and TRBJ2-5; D possibly corresponds to TRBD1 (5 bases). This CDR3 spans 14 amino acids. V was shortened by 0 bases and J by 1 base, with 6 bases between the two germline ends. Germline values: CDR1 SGHTA, CDR2 FQGNSA. CDR3 in amino acids: CASSLAGPQETQYF. CDR3 DNA: TGTGCCAGCAGCTTAGCGGGGCCCCAAGAGACCCAGTACTTC.

This chain's CDR3 is CASSLSLGGVYTDTQYF. The DNA for the CDR3 is TGTGCCAGCAGCTTGAGTCTAGGGGGAGTCTACACAGATACGCAGTATTTT. J is TRBJ2-3 and V is TRBV5-6; D is possibly TRBD1 (6 bases). With 1 base removed from V and 2 bases from J, the gap between germline ends came to 17 bases. The V gene's germline CDR1 is SGHDT and CDR2 YYEEEE. The CDR3 is 17 residues long. Combining the CDR3 with reference TRBV5-6 and TRBJ2-3 gives the whole variable domain DAGVTQSPTHLIKTRGQQVTLRCSPKSGHDTVSWYQQALGQGPQFIFQYYEEEERQRGNFPDRFSGHQFPNYSSELNVNALLLGDSALYLCASSLSLGGVYTDTQYFGPGTRLTVL.

The chain links TRBV6-6 to TRBJ2-7; D uncertain. Germline CDR1 MNHNY, CDR2 SVGAGI (reference sequence). With 2 bases removed from V and 2 bases from J, the gap between germline ends came to 10 bases. This CDR3 is 14 amino acids long. Written as DNA, the CDR3 is TGTGCCAGCAGTTACGGGCCAGCCACCTACGAGCAGTACTTC. This gives the protein CASSYGPATYEQYF.

The chain recombines TRBV28 with TRBJ1-2; no firm D call. The V and J ends lost 7 bases and 0 bases respectively, with 15 bases between them. This CDR3 region has 15 residues. CDR1 and CDR2 (germline): MDHEN, SYDVKM. The CDR3 region has the DNA TGTGCCAGCACTACTTCGTCGGGATCTAACTATGGCTACACCTTC. Residues: CASTTSSGSNYGYTF.

V usage is TRBV2 and J usage is TRBJ1-1; 7 bases match TRBD1. The CDR3 contains 13 residues. The V gene end was trimmed by 5 bases and the J gene end by 3 bases; junction bases not matched to a gene: 3. Germline CDR1 reads SNHLY; CDR2 reads FYNNEI. The CDR3 sequence is CASSPDRDTEAFF. Here the CDR3 DNA reads TGTGCCAGCAGTCCCGACAGGGACACTGAAGCTTTCTTT.

This chain uses TRBV2 with TRBJ2-5, with TRBD2 matching 16 bases. The trim removed 6 bases at V and 7 bases at J, leaving 8 bases unmatched. The CDR3 length is 16 residues. Looked up from germline, CDR1 is SNHLY and CDR2 is FYNNEI. The CDR3, as DNA: TGTGCCAGCAGGTCGGGACTAGCGGGGGGGCCTGGGACCCAGTACTTC. This gives the protein CASRSGLAGGPGTQYF.

V gene TRBV7-9 combines with J gene TRBJ2-5, with TRBD1 identical over 11 bases. Germline CDR1 and CDR2: SEHNR and FQNEAQ (reference sequence). Unmatched junction bases numbered 5, after V lost 3 bases and J lost 5 bases. The CDR3 sequence is 15 residues long. The CDR3 loop reads CASSFGQGAHETQYF. DNA for the CDR3: TGTGCCAGCAGCTTTGGACAGGGGGCGCATGAGACCCAGTACTTC.

The chain recombines TRBV7-2 with TRBJ2-7; D is perhaps TRBD2 (5 bases). Per germline, CDR1 SGHTA and CDR2 FQGNSA. The CDR3 consists of 15 residues. Deletions cut 0 bases from V and 2 bases from J, with 11 bases between. The chain's CDR3 is CASSLASLVPYEQYF. As DNA, the CDR3 is TGTGCCAGCAGCTTAGCCTCACTAGTTCCCTACGAGCAGTACTTC. Full variable domain (remainder filled in from reference TRBV7-2 and TRBJ2-7): GAGVSQSPSNKVTEKGKDVELRCDPISGHTALYWYRQSLGQGLEFLIYFQGNSAPDKSGLPSDRFSAERTGGSVSTLTIQRTQQEDSAVYLCASSLASLVPYEQYFGPGTRLTVT.

V gene TRBV2 combines with J gene TRBJ1-4, with D perhaps TRBD1 (6 bases). The CDR3 covers 14 residues. CDR1 and CDR2 from the germline V gene are SNHLY and FYNNEI. V lost 3 bases and J lost 2, with 7 bases in between. The CDR3 region has the DNA TGTGCCAGCAGTGACCAGGGGACTAATGAAAAACTGTTTTTT. This encodes CASSDQGTNEKLFF.